This T cell receptor beta chain was profiled in a study of regulatory T cells in long-lasting Graves disease. CDR3-region Arm-PCR and iRepertoire HTBI primers produced the TCR beta libraries. Each CDR3 protein is one row after TCRdb ran MiXCR on the multiplex PCR reads. The repertoire includes roughly 440,000 distinct CDR3 sequences, about 15% of them detected once, and roughly 23% sits in the top ten. Indicated time point: newly diagnosed GD, antithyroid drugs for less than 3 months. PBMC RNA served as the TCR library source. In its sample, this clonotype was seen many times. The CDR3 length is 11 residues. Germline values: CDR1 DFQATT, CDR2 SNEGSKA (reference sequence). V gave up 4 bases and J gave up 3 bases, with 7 bases separating them. The same specimen was also included in a second study, on T cells in Graves' hyperthyroidism and ophthalmopathy.

The sample here was peripheral blood mononuclear cells (PBMCs), taken at new diagnosis, from a patient treated with antithyroid drugs. This sequence was found in a woman in her late teens or twenties with Graves disease. This rearrangement joins TRBV20-1 to TRBJ2-7; no clear D. In nucleotides, the CDR3 is TGCAGTGCTATTGAGGACTACGAGCAGTACTTC. Translation gives CSAIEDYEQYF.